These T cell receptor beta chains were read from a single sample in a study of T cell responses to AZD1222 COVID-19 vaccine. TCRdb's copy holds only in-frame clones and misses some; the assay was immunoSEQ multiplex PCR. The sample consists of 30,000 to 35,000 clones, 78% of them appearing once. The specimen comprised peripheral blood, sampled 28 days after the second AZD1222 dose. The receptors were sampled from an adult who received the AZD1222 COVID-19 vaccine. Each CDR3 is given with its conserved first and last residue. Fields, in order: clone size, D gene, V gene, J gene, CDR3 DNA, CDR3 protein. A D gene is named only where the DNA matches it firmly. The size of a clone is reported for some rows only, either as once, few or many, or as a class for expanded clones.

NA,NA,TRBV5-4,TRBJ2-1,TGTGCCAGCAGCCAATATCGCAATGAGCAGTTCTTC,CASSQYRNEQFF
NA,NA,TRBV5-1,TRBJ2-3,TGCGCCAGCAGCTTAAGCGGGAGCACAGATACGCAGTATTTT,CASSLSGSTDTQYF
NA,NA,TRBV24-1,TRBJ2-1,TGTGCCACCAGCGGGACTCACCTGGTGGGCAATGAGCAGTTCTTC,CATSGTHLVGNEQFF
few,NA,TRBV4-1,TRBJ1-2,TGCGCCAGCAGCCAAGGAAGTCTTCCCGGGTATGGCTACACCTTC,CASSQGSLPGYGYTF
NA,NA,TRBV7-2,TRBJ1-2,TGTGCCAGCAGCAGCGACTACAGGGCGTTTAACTATGGCTACACCTTC,CASSSDYRAFNYGYTF
NA,NA,TRBV3-1/TRBV3-2,TRBJ2-7,TGTGCCAGCAGCCAAGAGGCCAGAGGGGTCGAGCAGTACTTC,CASSQEARGVEQYF
once,NA,TRBV11-2,TRBJ2-1,TGTGCCAGCAGATCCACCGTGAATGAGCAGTTCTTC,CASRSTVNEQFF
NA,TRBD2,TRBV3-1/TRBV3-2,TRBJ2-1,TGTGCCAGCAGCCAGTTAGCGGGAGGCTCCTACAATGAGCAGTTCTTC,CASSQLAGGSYNEQFF
NA,TRBD1,TRBV19,TRBJ1-1,TGTGCCAGTAGTATAGTCGGGACAGGGACGACTGAAGCTTTCTTT,CASSIVGTGTTEAFF
NA,TRBD1,TRBV5-1,TRBJ1-3,TGCGCCAGCAGCCAACAGGGGGCTGGAAACACCATATATTTT,CASSQQGAGNTIYF
few,NA,TRBV4-3,TRBJ2-5,TGCGCCAGCAGCCCCTCGACAGGCCAAGGGGAGACCCAGTACTTC,CASSPSTGQGETQYF
NA,TRBD2,TRBV19,TRBJ2-3,TGTGCCAGTAGTATAGGAACTAGCGGGGGCACAGATACGCAGTATTTT,CASSIGTSGGTDTQYF
NA,NA,TRBV3-1/TRBV3-2,TRBJ2-7,TGTGCCAGCAGCCAGGCACGGGCCTACGAGCAGTACTTC,CASSQARAYEQYF
NA,NA,TRBV9,TRBJ1-3,TGTGCCAGCAGCTCTAACAGGGTTTCGGGAAACACCATATATTTT,CASSSNRVSGNTIYF
NA,TRBD2,TRBV9,TRBJ2-7,TGTGCCAGCAGCGTAGCAAGCGGGGGGGGCAGCTCCTACGAGCAGTACTTC,CASSVASGGGSSYEQYF
NA,NA,TRBV3-1/TRBV3-2,TRBJ2-2,TGTGCCAGCAGCCAGTTACGCGGGGAGCTGTTTTTT,CASSQLRGELFF
NA,NA,TRBV10-2,TRBJ1-1,TGCGCCAGCAGTGCGGGGGCTGCCACTGAAGCTTTCTTT,CASSAGAATEAFF
NA,TRBD1,TRBV5-1,TRBJ1-1,TGCGCCAGCAGCTTAAGATCCGGGACAGGGGGCGTTGCCACTGAAGCTTTCTTT,CASSLRSGTGGVATEAFF
NA,NA,TRBV18,TRBJ2-5,TGTGCCAGCTCCTCTGGAGGGGGAGAGACCCAGTACTTC,CASSSGGGETQYF
NA,NA,TRBV20-1,TRBJ1-1,TGCAGTGGCGCGAGTGGGACTGAAGCTTTCTTT,CSGASGTEAFF
NA,TRBD1,TRBV5-4,TRBJ1-6,TGTGCCAGCAGACGTGACAGGGGCCTTAATTCACCCCTCCACTTT,CASRRDRGLNSPLHF
medium-sized,NA,TRBV7-8,TRBJ2-4,TGTGCCAGCAGCCCTAGAAAATCGGACATTCAGTACTTC,CASSPRKSDIQYF